These T cell receptor beta chains were read from a single sample in a study of blood T cells in healthy people across ages. Using its own MiXCR run on the 5' RACE reads, TCRdb lists one record per CDR3 protein. The sample lists almost 300,000 distinct CDR3 sequences, about 25% occurring once. Source material: blood. The receptors come from a woman between 65 and 79 years old in good health. The CDR3 runs from the conserved cysteine through the conserved F or W. D genes are given only for firm matches. The size of a clone is reported for some rows only, either as once, few or many, or as a class for expanded clones.

abundance,v_gene,d_gene,j_gene,CDR3nt,CDR3aa
few,TRBV7-9,.,TRBJ2-7,TGTGCCAGCAGCTTTATGGGGGAGCAGTACTTC,CASSFMGEQYF
few,TRBV5-1,.,TRBJ2-5,TGCGCCAGCAGCCTAGACAGGACGGGAGAGACCCAGTACTTC,CASSLDRTGETQYF
.,TRBV7-3,TRBD2,TRBJ2-1,TGTGCCAGCAGCTTTACTAGCGGGAGGGCCAATGAGCAGTTCTTC,CASSFTSGRANEQFF
.,TRBV3-1,.,TRBJ2-7,TGTGCCAGCAGCCAAGATTTAGCCGGGCTAGGCGAGCAGTACTTC,CASSQDLAGLGEQYF
few,TRBV9,TRBD2,TRBJ2-1,TGTGCCAGCAGCGCTAGGACTAGCGGGAATGATGAGCAGTTCTTC,CASSARTSGNDEQFF
.,TRBV18,.,TRBJ2-1,TGTGCCAGCTCAGACCCCGAGGAGGGCCACAATGAGCAGTTCTTC,CASSDPEEGHNEQFF
.,TRBV12-5,.,TRBJ2-5,TGTGCTAGTGGTCGGAGCAAAGAGACCCAGTACTTC,CASGRSKETQYF
many,TRBV15,.,TRBJ2-5,TGTGCCACCAGCAGAGGCCTAGAGGGGCAAGAGACCCAGTACTTC,CATSRGLEGQETQYF
.,TRBV28,.,TRBJ2-5,TGTGCCAGCACTTTCGGGAAGACCCAGTACTTC,CASTFGKTQYF
few,TRBV7-7,TRBD2,TRBJ2-1,TGTGCTAGCAGCTTAGCGGGAGGTATATACAATGAGCAGTTCTTC,CASSLAGGIYNEQFF
.,TRBV29-1,TRBD1,TRBJ2-1,TGCAGCGTGCGGCCGGGACAGGGGTACAATGAGCAGTTCTTC,CSVRPGQGYNEQFF
few,TRBV2,TRBD2,TRBJ2-1,TGTGCCAGCAGGTTAGCGGGAGGGGACAATGAGCAGTTCTTC,CASRLAGGDNEQFF
.,TRBV28,TRBD1,TRBJ1-1,TGTGCCAGCAGCCCATTGACAGGGTACACTGAAGCTTTCTTT,CASSPLTGYTEAFF
.,TRBV20-1,.,TRBJ2-1,TGCAGTGCTAGTTATGGGGACTCCTACAATGAGCAGTTCTTC,CSASYGDSYNEQFF
.,TRBV4-1,.,TRBJ1-4,TGCGCCGGCAGCCAGCTACCAACGCAGGGTGAAAAACTGTTTTTT,CAGSQLPTQGEKLFF
few,TRBV9,.,TRBJ2-1,TGTGCCAGCAGCGTCCGAGGCTCCTACAATGAGCAGTTCTTC,CASSVRGSYNEQFF
.,TRBV12-3/TRBV12-4,.,TRBJ1-1,TGTGCCAGCAGCTTACAGGGAAAGAACACTGAAGCTTTCTTT,CASSLQGKNTEAFF
.,TRBV15,TRBD2,TRBJ2-1,TGTGCCACCAGCAGAGAAGCTAGCGGGAGCAATGAGCAGTTCTTC,CATSREASGSNEQFF
many,TRBV2,.,TRBJ1-4,TGTGCCAGCACCCAGAGGGGTAGTCAAGAAAAACTGTTTTTT,CASTQRGSQEKLFF
.,TRBV20-1,TRBD2,TRBJ2-1,TGCAGTGCCGCAGCGGGGGGGGTAGACAATGAGCAGTTCTTC,CSAAAGGVDNEQFF
.,TRBV5-6,.,TRBJ2-1,TGTGCCAGCAGCCTCAGGGGTCCGGGCTACAATGAGCAGTTCTTC,CASSLRGPGYNEQFF
.,TRBV2,.,TRBJ2-5,TGTGCCAGCGGCCATCGAACAGGGCCTCAAGAGACCCAGTACTTC,CASGHRTGPQETQYF
few,TRBV5-1,.,TRBJ1-5,TGCGCCAGCAGCCGATTCACAGGCCCTGATTCGCCCCAGCATTTT,CASSRFTGPDSPQHF
.,TRBV6-1,.,TRBJ2-3,TGTGCCAGCGAGAACTATGCCGCGCAGTATTTT,CASENYAAQYF
.,TRBV28,.,TRBJ1-2,TGTGCCAGCAGTTCAGATGGGGGGGTAAAGAGCTATGGCTACACCTTC,CASSSDGGVKSYGYTF
.,TRBV7-2,.,TRBJ2-3,TGTGCCAGCAGCACGGATAGAAATCAGGCGCAGTATTTT,CASSTDRNQAQYF
.,TRBV21-1,.,TRBJ2-7,TGTGCCAGCAGCATAATCCGGGACAGGGTGTCCTACGAGCAGTACTTC,CASSIIRDRVSYEQYF
.,TRBV7-2,.,TRBJ2-3,TGTGCCAGCAGATCTCCGGGTGCAAACCGAGATACGCAGTATTTT,CASRSPGANRDTQYF
.,TRBV10-3,.,TRBJ2-7,TGTGCCATCAGCGAAACGGCCTACGAGCAGTACTTC,CAISETAYEQYF
.,TRBV28,.,TRBJ2-6,TGTGCCAGCAGTGCCCAACTGGGGGGGGCCAACGTCCTGACTTTC,CASSAQLGGANVLTF
.,TRBV7-2,.,TRBJ2-3,TGTGCCAGCAGCTTAGTGGGGACCCCGGGCACAGATACGCAGTATTTT,CASSLVGTPGTDTQYF
.,TRBV5-8,TRBD2,TRBJ2-1,TGTGCCAGCAGCTTGGGCGGGAGGGGATTTTTTGAGCAGTTCTTC,CASSLGGRGFFEQFF
.,TRBV6-2/TRBV6-3,.,TRBJ2-2,TGTGCCAGCAGTTTCTTGGGGGGTACCGGGGAGCTGTTTTTT,CASSFLGGTGELFF
few,TRBV5-1,.,TRBJ1-5,TGCGCCAGCAGCTTGTCCGGTTCCGGTCAGCCCCAGCATTTT,CASSLSGSGQPQHF
.,TRBV27,.,TRBJ2-2,TGTGCCAGTGGGAACAGGCGGAACGACGGGGAGCTGTTTTTT,CASGNRRNDGELFF
.,TRBV5-1,TRBD1,TRBJ2-6,TGCGCCAGCGAGACAGGGCACTCTGGGGCCAACGTCCTGACTTTC,CASETGHSGANVLTF
.,TRBV7-9,TRBD2,TRBJ2-1,TGTGCCAGCAGCTTTGGCGGGAGGGCCGATGAGCAGTTCTTC,CASSFGGRADEQFF
many,TRBV2,.,TRBJ2-7,TGTGCCAGCAGTGACCCCAGCCACTCCTACGAGCAGTACTTC,CASSDPSHSYEQYF
.,TRBV7-9,.,TRBJ1-1,TGTGCCAGCAGCCAGGGGTACGGGGAGAACACTGAAGCTTTCTTT,CASSQGYGENTEAFF
.,TRBV5-6,TRBD1,TRBJ2-7,TGTGCCAGCAGCTTGTGGACAGGGGAGACCTACGAGCAGTACTTC,CASSLWTGETYEQYF
many,TRBV15,TRBD2,TRBJ2-2,TGTGCCACCAGCAGAGAGTCTAGCGGGAGTCGGGAGCTGTTTTTT,CATSRESSGSRELFF
few,TRBV9,.,TRBJ1-2,TGTGCCAGCAAAGGGGCCCAACTCGGATGGGCCGGCTACACCTTC,CASKGAQLGWAGYTF
few,TRBV9,TRBD1,TRBJ1-2,TGTGCCAGCAGCGGAGGGGGCAGACACTATGGCTACACCTTC,CASSGGGRHYGYTF
.,TRBV5-1,TRBD2,TRBJ2-7,TGCGCCAGCAGCTTGGGGGGACTAGCGGGACAGGGAGAGCAGTACTTC,CASSLGGLAGQGEQYF
.,TRBV7-8,.,TRBJ1-6,TGTGCCAGCAGACAAAAGGCGGGAGGCAATTCACCCCTCCACTTT,CASRQKAGGNSPLHF
many,TRBV7-9,.,TRBJ1-1,TGTGCCAGCAGCTTAGGGGGAATAATGAACACTGAAGCTTTCTTT,CASSLGGIMNTEAFF
.,TRBV4-2,.,TRBJ2-1,TGTGCCAGCAGCCAAGATTCACACCAGAGCTCCTACAATGAGCAGTTCTTC,CASSQDSHQSSYNEQFF
.,TRBV9,.,TRBJ1-2,TGTGCCAGCAGCGTAGATGGGACGGCTACCTATGGCTACACCTTC,CASSVDGTATYGYTF
.,TRBV20-1,TRBD2,TRBJ2-3,TGCAGTGCTCCAGCGGGAGGGCGGACAGATACGCAGTATTTT,CSAPAGGRTDTQYF
.,TRBV20-1,.,TRBJ2-7,TGCAGTGCTAGAGTTGGGGGTATCTACGAGCAGTACTTC,CSARVGGIYEQYF
once,TRBV20-1,TRBD1,TRBJ2-3,TGCAGTGCTATTGAAGGGACAGTAAAAGCAGATACGCAGTATTTT,CSAIEGTVKADTQYF
.,TRBV29-1,TRBD2,TRBJ2-1,TGCAGCGTTTCGGCGGGAGGGCCTTGGAATGAGCAGTTCTTC,CSVSAGGPWNEQFF
.,TRBV6-1,.,TRBJ2-1,TGTGCCAGCAGGACCGGGGCCACAAGTGAGCAGTTCTTC,CASRTGATSEQFF